These 5 T cell receptor beta chains were sequenced from one sample in a study of blood T cell repertoires in COVID-19 (dated by TCRdb to about 2020). Preparation of the library involved the immunoSEQ multiplex PCR assay. TCRdb's version of the immuneACCESS table is confined to in-frame rearrangements and falls short of the full clone set. An unresolved V gene accounts for under half of the shortfall where checked; the remainder is of unknown origin. In this sample the table shows around 460,000 clones, around nine tenths of which occur a single time. The ten largest make up roughly 0.87% of the sample. Sequenced input: peripheral blood. All receptors derive from a man in his late teens or twenties with COVID-19, enrolled during active disease.

This rearrangement joins TRBV15 to TRBJ2-7; D is uncertain. The ends were cut back, 1 base at V and 0 bases at J, with 7 bases in the middle. This CDR3 spans 14 amino acids. Germline assignment: CDR1 LNHNV and CDR2 YYDKDF (reference sequence). The DNA of the CDR3 is TGTGCCACCAGCAGAGCCCTGAGCTCCTACGAGCAGTACTTC. As protein: CATSRALSSYEQYF.

The chain couples TRBV4-1 to TRBJ1-6; 7 positions match TRBD1. The CDR3 length is 16 residues. The germline V gene has CDR1 MGHRA and CDR2 YSYEKL. Trimming took 0 bases from V and 7 from J; bases not matched to a gene: 6. CDR3 in amino acids: CASSQDYQGVNSPLHF. CDR3 coding DNA: TGCGCCAGCAGCCAAGATTATCAGGGGGTCAATTCACCCCTCCACTTT.

The chain links TRBV27 to TRBJ2-7; tentative D call: TRBD1 (6 bases). V dropped 3 bases and J dropped 6 bases, with 15 bases sitting between them. Germline V gene lookup returns CDR1 MNHEY and CDR2 SMNVEV (reference sequence). The CDR3 runs to 14 residues. The CDR3 reads CASSLDSPSGEQYF. In DNA form, the CDR3 reads TGTGCCAGCAGTTTGGACAGCCCTTCGGGCGAGCAGTACTTC.

This clone was recorded only once. The chain couples TRBV7-9 to TRBJ1-5, with D maybe TRBD1 (5 bases). Deletions cut 5 bases from V and 1 base from J, with 15 bases between. This CDR3 has 16 residues. Germline assignment: CDR1 SEHNR and CDR2 FQNEAQ (reference sequence). The CDR3 sequence: CASSRRGGESNQPQHF. CDR3 DNA: TGTGCCAGCAGCCGCCGGGGAGGGGAGAGCAATCAGCCCCAGCATTTT. Looking up the rest from reference TRBV7-9 and TRBJ1-5 gives the full variable domain: DTGVSQNPRHKITKRGQNVTFRCDPISEHNRLYWYRQTLGQGPEFLTYFQNEAQLEKSRLLSDRFSAERPKGSFSTLEIQRTEQGDSAMYLCASSRRGGESNQPQHFGDGTRLSIL.

The rearrangement joins TRBV24-1 to TRBJ2-5, with TRBD2 as a possible D gene (6 bases). The V gene's germline CDR1 is KGHDR and CDR2 SFDVKD. The V end was cut by 4 bases, the J end by 3 bases, with 8 bases between. This CDR3 has 13 amino acids. This chain's CDR3 is CATSDGGKETQYF. As DNA, the CDR3 is TGTGCCACCAGTGACGGCGGGAAAGAGACCCAGTACTTC.